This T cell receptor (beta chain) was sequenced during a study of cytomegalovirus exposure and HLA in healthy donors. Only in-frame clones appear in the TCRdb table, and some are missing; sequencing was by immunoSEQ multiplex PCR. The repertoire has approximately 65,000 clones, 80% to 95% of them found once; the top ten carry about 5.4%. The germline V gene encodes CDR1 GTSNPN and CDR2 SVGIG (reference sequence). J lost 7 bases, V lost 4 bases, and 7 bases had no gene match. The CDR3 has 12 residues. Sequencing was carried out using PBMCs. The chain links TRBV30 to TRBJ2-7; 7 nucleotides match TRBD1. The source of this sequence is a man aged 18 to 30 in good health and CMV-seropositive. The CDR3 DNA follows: TGTGCCTGGACGAGACAGGGTCGAGAGCAGTACTTC. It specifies CAWTRQGREQYF.